The TCR beta chain under discussion was sequenced for a study of CD8+CD57+ T cells in acquired aplastic anemia. Study as a whole: When averaged, DNA from sorted CD4+ and CD8+ cells came to approximately 3.2 ug.

This CDR3 contains 15 residues. The V end was cut by 6 bases, the J end by 3 bases, with 17 bases between. CDR1 and CDR2 from the germline V gene are SNHLY and FYNNEI. A remark on this clonotype: Its target is not known.

Study findings and constraints: Patients did not significantly differ from controls in CD8+ Simpson's diversity. Almost 30 CD8+ CDR3 sequences occurred in both the patients and the controls.

Template material for TCR beta VDJ and CDR3 profiling consisted of genomic DNA. TCRdb reanalysed the reads using MiXCR and keeps one entry per CDR3 protein. Found here are approximately 170,000 distinct CDR3 sequences, 54% of them singletons; the top ten hold 15% to 20%. The TCR sequence derives from a human donor in good health, serving as a control. This chain uses TRBV2 with TRBJ1-2, with D unclear. Sample: sorted CD4+, CD8+, or CD8+CD57+ T cells (not recorded which) from PBMCs. Here the CDR3 reads CASSSLGKAHYGYTF. Written as DNA, the CDR3 is TGTGCCAGCAGCTCTCTGGGGAAGGCTCACTATGGCTACACCTTC.